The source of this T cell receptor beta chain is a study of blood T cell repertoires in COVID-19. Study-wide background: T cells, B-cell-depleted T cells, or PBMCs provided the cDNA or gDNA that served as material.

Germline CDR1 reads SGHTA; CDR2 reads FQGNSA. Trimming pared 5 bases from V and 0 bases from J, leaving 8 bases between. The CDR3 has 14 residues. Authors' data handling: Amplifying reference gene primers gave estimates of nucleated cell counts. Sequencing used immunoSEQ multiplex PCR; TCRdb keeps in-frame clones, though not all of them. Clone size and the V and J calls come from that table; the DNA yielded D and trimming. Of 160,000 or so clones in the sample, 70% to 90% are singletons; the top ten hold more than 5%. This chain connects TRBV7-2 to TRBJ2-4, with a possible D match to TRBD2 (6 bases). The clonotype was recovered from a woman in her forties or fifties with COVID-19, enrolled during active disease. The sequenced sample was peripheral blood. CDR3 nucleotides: TGTGCCAGCAGCGCGACTAGAGCCAAAAACATTCAGTACTTC. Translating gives CASSATRAKNIQYF.